Below, 29 T cell receptor beta chains from the same sample are listed, as sequenced in a study of T cell clones after liver transplantation. Clones were sequenced by immunoSEQ multiplex PCR, and TCRdb holds only the in-frame ones, with some missing. Here the sample spans some 80,000 clones, 84% being singletons. The specimen was CD4+ T cells from blood, collected around 50 months after liver transplant. The receptor source for this set is a human patient who received a liver transplant. Some T cells may have originated in the graft donor.

The chain's CDR3 is CASSYSAFLSGNTIYF. The CDR3 bases are TGTGCCAGCAGTTACAGCGCCTTCCTCTCTGGAAACACCATATATTTT. The rearrangement uses TRBV6-6 and TRBJ1-3; D gene uncertain. The V gene's germline CDR1 is MNHNY and CDR2 SVGAGI (reference sequence). The CDR3 extends over 16 amino acids. V was shortened by 2 bases and J by 0 bases, with 11 bases between the two germline ends.

This clone was found a few times. This sequence joins TRBV19 and TRBJ1-5; 9 bases line up with TRBD1. Per the germline V gene, CDR1 is LNHDA and CDR2 is SQIVND (reference sequence). J was trimmed by 6 bases and V by 5 bases; bases with no gene match: 5. This CDR3 has 14 residues. DNA of the CDR3: TGTGCCAGTAGTTTCGGGACAGGGAGTCAGCCCCAGCATTTT. It specifies CASSFGTGSQPQHF.

Concerning this clone itself: Different DNA sequences within this sample yield the same CDR3. The J gene is TRBJ2-7, the V gene TRBV5-1, with 10 bases matching TRBD2. The CDR3 covers 16 residues. The trim removed 2 bases at V and 0 bases at J, leaving 5 bases unmatched. Per germline, CDR1 SGHRS and CDR2 YFSETQ. Here the CDR3 DNA reads TGCGCCAGCAGCTTAGTGGCTAGCGGGAGCTCCTACGAGCAGTACTTC. This encodes CASSLVASGSSYEQYF.

This clone was seen only a few times. The rearrangement joins TRBV7-2 to TRBJ1-6, with a possible D match to TRBD1 (6 bases). Trimming removed 0 bases at V and 7 bases at J, with 13 bases between. The V gene's germline CDR1 is SGHTA and CDR2 FQGNSA. The CDR3 has 16 amino acids. The CDR3 here is CASSLASARGNSPLHF. CDR3 in DNA: TGTGCCAGCAGCTTAGCCAGTGCAAGGGGGAATTCACCCCTCCACTTT. The full variable domain, with the rest looked up from reference TRBV7-2 and TRBJ1-6, is GAGVSQSPSNKVTEKGKDVELRCDPISGHTALYWYRQSLGQGLEFLIYFQGNSAPDKSGLPSDRFSAERTGGSVSTLTIQRTQQEDSAVYLCASSLASARGNSPLHFGNGTRLTVT.

The CDR3 here is CASSQGTGTYGYTF. Here the CDR3 DNA reads TGTGCCAGCAGCCAGGGGACAGGAACCTATGGCTACACCTTC. V is TRBV14 and J is TRBJ1-2; 8 bases are a match to TRBD1. With 3 bases clipped from V and 4 bases from J, the junction kept 4 bases outside the gene matches. The CDR3 is 14 residues long. From germline, CDR1 is SGHDN and CDR2 FVKESK.

In its sample, this clone was seen a few times. The chain employs TRBV2 and TRBJ2-1; D perhaps matches TRBD1 (5 bases). Germline assignment: CDR1 SNHLY and CDR2 FYNNEI. The CDR3 consists of 15 residues. V dropped 6 bases and J dropped 9 bases, with 21 bases sitting between them. The CDR3 sequence is CASRYGASRNSEQFF. The DNA of the CDR3 is TGTGCCAGCAGATATGGGGCATCCCGCAATAGTGAGCAGTTCTTC.

The V call is TRBV18, the J call TRBJ2-3, with D unresolved. V gave up 3 bases and J gave up 1 base, with 11 bases separating them. The germline V gene has CDR1 KGHSH and CDR2 LQKENI. The CDR3 loop spans 15 amino acids. Here the CDR3 reads CASSPVGIGTDTQYF. CDR3 nucleotides: TGTGCCAGCTCACCGGTGGGGATTGGCACAGATACGCAGTATTTT.

This clone appeared a few times. V gene TRBV6-5 combines with J gene TRBJ1-5; D unclear. This CDR3 has 13 amino acids. Looked up from germline, CDR1 is MNHEY and CDR2 is SVGAGI. V gave up 6 bases and J gave up 7 bases, with 13 bases separating them. The CDR3 protein is CASSPKGRQPQHF. Written as DNA, the CDR3 is TGTGCCAGCAGCCCCAAAGGGCGGCAGCCCCAGCATTTT.

This clone showed up just a few times. J is TRBJ1-2 and V is TRBV28; the match to TRBD1 covers 9 bases. J was trimmed by 4 bases and V by 3 bases; bases with no gene match: 3. Germline-derived CDR1 and CDR2 are MDHEN and SYDVKM. The CDR3 is made up of 14 amino acids. The CDR3 DNA reads as TGTGCCAGCAGTTTGGGGACAGGGCGCTATGGCTACACCTTC. Its translation: CASSLGTGRYGYTF.

V usage is TRBV6-1 and J usage is TRBJ1-2; possibly TRBD1 for D (5 bases). This CDR3 comprises 13 residues. Trimming removed 1 base at V and 8 bases at J, with 11 bases between. The germline V gene encodes CDR1 MNHNS and CDR2 SASEGT. The CDR3 spells CASSEGGDRGYTF. CDR3 sequence (DNA): TGTGCCAGCAGTGAAGGGGGCGATAGAGGCTACACCTTC.

Here the CDR3 reads CASSLASSGEDGYTF. CDR3 coding DNA: TGTGCCAGCAGCTTGGCCTCGTCAGGGGAGGATGGCTACACCTTC. The chain has TRBV5-5 and TRBJ1-2, with D possibly being TRBD1 (6 bases). Looked up from germline, CDR1 is SGHKS and CDR2 is YYEKEE (reference sequence). Between the trimmed V and J ends, which lost 0 bases and 6 bases, there was a span of 15 bases. The CDR3 length is 15 residues.

This clone was picked up one time. This chain uses TRBV5-1 with TRBJ1-3; D ambiguous. Germline V gene data show CDR1 as SGHRS and CDR2 as YFSETQ. The CDR3 loop spans 14 amino acids. V shed 5 bases and J shed 0 bases, with 9 bases lying between them. The DNA of the CDR3 is TGCGCCAGCAGGAATAGCATCTCTGGAAACACCATATATTTT. Translated: CASRNSISGNTIYF.

The chain has TRBV5-4 and TRBJ2-7; D uncertain. Germline V CDR1 and CDR2: SGHNT, YYREEE (reference sequence). The CDR3 consists of 14 residues. The ends were cut back, 0 bases at V and 4 bases at J, with 11 bases in the middle. CDR3 in amino acids: CASSLADRTYEQYF. CDR3 sequence (DNA): TGTGCCAGCAGCTTGGCGGACCGAACATACGAGCAGTACTTC.

V is TRBV12-5 and J is TRBJ1-5; 7 nucleotides align to TRBD1. CDR1 and CDR2 (germline): LGHNT, FRNRAP. The V and J ends lost 1 base and 5 bases, in that order; junction bases with no gene match: 5. The CDR3 is 15 residues long. CDR3 DNA: TGTGCTAGTGGTTTGGGCAGGGGGGTTGATCAGCCCCAGCATTTT. Encoded protein: CASGLGRGVDQPQHF.

This rearrangement joins TRBV18 to TRBJ1-5; TRBD1 might be the D (5 bases). Germline CDR1 and CDR2: KGHSH and LQKENI. CDR3 length: 14 amino acids. The V and J ends lost 4 bases and 7 bases respectively, with 14 bases between them. The CDR3 here is CASSQGGVRQPQHF. DNA of the CDR3: TGTGCCAGCTCACAGGGAGGGGTCCGACAGCCCCAGCATTTT.

This chain links TRBV5-1 with TRBJ2-1; TRBD2 matches 9 bases. Germline V CDR1 and CDR2: SGHRS, YFSETQ. V lost 4 bases and J lost 1; bases outside the gene matches: 18. The CDR3 runs to 20 residues. CDR3 protein: CASSLGLAGNQFLSYNEQFF. For the CDR3, the DNA is TGCGCCAGCAGCCTGGGGCTAGCGGGAAATCAATTCTTATCCTACAATGAGCAGTTCTTC.

V is TRBV27 and J is TRBJ2-1; 10 nucleotides agree with TRBD2. The CDR3 is 15 amino acids. Germline V gene sequence: CDR1 MNHEY, CDR2 SMNVEV (reference sequence). V trimming: 1 base; J trimming: 5 bases; junction bases outside the gene matches: 2. The CDR3 loop is CASSLFSGGHNEQFF. For the CDR3, the DNA is TGTGCCAGCAGTTTATTTAGCGGGGGGCACAATGAGCAGTTCTTC.

The table lists this clone with a count of one. V gene TRBV7-2 combines with J gene TRBJ2-5, with D possibly TRBD1 on 7 matching bases. The CDR3 is 12 amino acids. The germline V gene encodes CDR1 SGHTA and CDR2 FQGNSA. V was trimmed by 8 bases and J by 5 bases, leaving 12 bases between them. The CDR3 sequence is CASDSGGETQYF. CDR3 DNA sequence: TGTGCCAGCGACTCAGGGGGGGAGACCCAGTACTTC.

This sequence joins TRBV9 and TRBJ1-4, with D hard to call. This CDR3 is built from 13 residues. Germline V gives CDR1 SGDLS, CDR2 YYNGEE. Trimming left V 0 bases short and J 9 bases short, with 9 bases between. The CDR3: CASSVGGRKKLFF. The CDR3 DNA sequence: TGTGCCAGCAGCGTAGGGGGTAGGAAAAAACTGTTTTTT.

The chain carries TRBV6-5 and TRBJ1-1; TRBD1 might be the D (5 bases). Trimming cost V 0 bases and J 5 bases, with 13 bases left between them. There are 15 residues in the CDR3. Per germline, CDR1 MNHEY and CDR2 SVGAGI. The CDR3 region is CASSYSWQGSTEAFF. DNA for the CDR3: TGTGCCAGCAGTTACTCCTGGCAGGGCAGTACTGAAGCTTTCTTT.

This chain links TRBV28 with TRBJ2-7, with 10 bases lining up with TRBD2. V lost 2 bases and J lost 0; bases outside the gene matches: 7. The germline gives CDR1 MDHEN, CDR2 SYDVKM. The CDR3 has 17 amino acids. This CDR3 is CASSLGGASGSSYEQYF. For the CDR3, the DNA is TGTGCCAGCAGTTTAGGGGGCGCTAGCGGGAGCTCCTACGAGCAGTACTTC.

This clone was detected once. The rearrangement uses TRBV30 and TRBJ2-5; D may be TRBD2 (6 bases). The CDR3 has 14 residues. V was trimmed by 4 bases and J by 4 bases, leaving 16 bases between them. Germline V gives CDR1 GTSNPN, CDR2 SVGIG (reference sequence). This chain's CDR3 is CAWKRGLARETQYF. CDR3 bases: TGTGCCTGGAAGCGCGGGCTAGCGAGAGAGACCCAGTACTTC.

V gene TRBV4-3 combines with J gene TRBJ2-1; D perhaps matches TRBD2 (6 bases). The V and J ends lost 0 bases and 10 bases respectively, with 16 bases between them. The CDR3 is made up of 15 amino acids. Germline-derived CDR1 and CDR2 are LGHNA and YSLEER. The CDR3 region is CASSQDVAELVEQFF. In nucleotides, the CDR3 is TGCGCCAGCAGCCAAGATGTAGCGGAGCTCGTAGAGCAGTTCTTC.

The chain recombines TRBV9 with TRBJ1-2; D perhaps matches TRBD1 (6 bases). Germline V gives CDR1 SGDLS, CDR2 YYNGEE. With 3 bases removed from V and 4 bases from J, the gap between germline ends came to 10 bases. The CDR3 totals 13 residues. The CDR3 spells CASSGQTGYGYTF. DNA of the CDR3: TGTGCCAGCAGCGGGCAGACAGGCTATGGCTACACCTTC.

The chain uses TRBV15 and TRBJ1-4; no clear D. This CDR3 contains 13 residues. Per germline, CDR1 LNHNV and CDR2 YYDKDF (reference sequence). The V and J ends lost 0 bases and 6 bases respectively, with 5 bases between them. CDR3 sequence reads: CATSRDKYEKLFF. Written as DNA, the CDR3 is TGTGCCACCAGCAGAGATAAGTATGAAAAACTGTTTTTT.

V is TRBV7-8 and J is TRBJ2-1, with D possibly being TRBD1 or TRBD2 (7 bases each). Germline V CDR1 and CDR2: SGHVS, FQNEAQ. The length of the CDR3 is 17 residues. Between the trimmed V and J ends, which lost 0 bases and 2 bases, there was a span of 14 bases. This CDR3 reads CASSLARGGGPYNEQFF. The CDR3 nucleotides are TGTGCCAGCAGCTTAGCCAGGGGAGGGGGCCCCTACAATGAGCAGTTCTTC.

V gene TRBV2 combines with J gene TRBJ1-2; D unresolved. Trimming shortened V by 7 bases and J by 3 bases, and 12 bases separated the two germline ends. Germline CDR1 is SNHLY and CDR2 is FYNNEI. This CDR3 contains 13 residues. This CDR3 reads CASIKSGDYGYTF. In nucleotides, the CDR3 is TGTGCCAGCATTAAGAGCGGGGACTATGGCTACACCTTC.

This chain joins TRBV29-1 and TRBJ2-1, with 12 nucleotides matching TRBD1. V was clipped by 5 bases and J by 7 bases; unmatched bases: 18. Germline V CDR1 and CDR2: SQVTM, ANQGSEA. CDR3 length: 18 residues. CDR3 region: CSVTSGTGGTTGQNEQFF. As DNA, the CDR3 is TGCAGCGTTACGTCCGGGACAGGGGGCACCACGGGTCAGAATGAGCAGTTCTTC.

The rearrangement links TRBV28 to TRBJ1-1, with a weak D call TRBD1 (5 bases). The CDR3 totals 15 residues. Germline-derived CDR1 and CDR2 are MDHEN and SYDVKM. Between the trimmed V and J ends, which lost 6 bases and 0 bases, there was a span of 14 bases. CDR3: CASSPPGIMNTEAFF. CDR3 nucleotides: TGTGCCAGCAGCCCACCAGGGATTATGAACACTGAAGCTTTCTTT.